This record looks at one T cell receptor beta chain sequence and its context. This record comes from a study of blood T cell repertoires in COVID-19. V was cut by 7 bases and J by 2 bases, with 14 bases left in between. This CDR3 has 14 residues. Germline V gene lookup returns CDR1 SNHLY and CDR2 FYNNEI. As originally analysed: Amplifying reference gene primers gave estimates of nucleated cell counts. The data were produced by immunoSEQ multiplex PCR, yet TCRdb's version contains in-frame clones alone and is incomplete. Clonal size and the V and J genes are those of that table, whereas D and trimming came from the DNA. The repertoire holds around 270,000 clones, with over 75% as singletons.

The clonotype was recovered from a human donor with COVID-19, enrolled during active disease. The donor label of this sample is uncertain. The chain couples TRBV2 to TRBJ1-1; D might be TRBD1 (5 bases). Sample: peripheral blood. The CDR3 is CASIFLGGNTEAFF. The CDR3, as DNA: TGTGCCAGCATCTTTCTCGGGGGTAACACTGAAGCTTTCTTT.